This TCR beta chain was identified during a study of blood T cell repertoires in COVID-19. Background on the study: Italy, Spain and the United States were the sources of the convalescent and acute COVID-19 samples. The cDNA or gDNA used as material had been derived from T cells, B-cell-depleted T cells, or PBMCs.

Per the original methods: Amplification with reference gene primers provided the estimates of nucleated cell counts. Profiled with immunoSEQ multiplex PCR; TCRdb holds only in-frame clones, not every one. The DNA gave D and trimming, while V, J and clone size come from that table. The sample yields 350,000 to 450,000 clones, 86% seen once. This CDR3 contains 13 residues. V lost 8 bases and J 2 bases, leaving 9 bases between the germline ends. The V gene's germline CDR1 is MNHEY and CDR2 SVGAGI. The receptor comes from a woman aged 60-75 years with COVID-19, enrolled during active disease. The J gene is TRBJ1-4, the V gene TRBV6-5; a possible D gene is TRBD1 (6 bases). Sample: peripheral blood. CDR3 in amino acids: CASGGATNEKLFF. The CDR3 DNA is TGTGCCAGCGGGGGGGCGACTAATGAAAAACTGTTTTTT.